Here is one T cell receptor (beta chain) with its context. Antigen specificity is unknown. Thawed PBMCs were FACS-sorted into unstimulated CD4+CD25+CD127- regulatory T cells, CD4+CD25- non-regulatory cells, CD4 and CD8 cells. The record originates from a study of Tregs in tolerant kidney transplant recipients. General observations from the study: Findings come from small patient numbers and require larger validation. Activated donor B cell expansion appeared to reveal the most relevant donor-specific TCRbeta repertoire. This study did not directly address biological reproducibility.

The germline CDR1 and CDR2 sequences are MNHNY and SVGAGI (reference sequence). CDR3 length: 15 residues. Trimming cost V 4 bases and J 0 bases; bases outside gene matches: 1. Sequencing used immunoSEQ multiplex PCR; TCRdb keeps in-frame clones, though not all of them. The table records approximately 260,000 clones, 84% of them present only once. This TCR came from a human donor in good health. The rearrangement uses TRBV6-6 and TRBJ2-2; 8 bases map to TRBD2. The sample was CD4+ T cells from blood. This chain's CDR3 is CASSLGLANTGELFF. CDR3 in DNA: TGTGCCAGCAGTTTGGGACTAGCGAACACCGGGGAGCTGTTTTTT.